This T cell receptor (beta chain) was observed in a study of T-cell reconstitution after alpha-beta-depleted transplantation in children. General study findings and limits: At day 60, the high TCRbeta diversity found in some patients originated from recipient T cells and thymic progenitors that had survived.

Germline values: CDR1 SGHDT, CDR2 YYEEEE. CDR3 length: 16 residues. V dropped 4 bases and J dropped 3 bases, with 19 bases sitting between them. Details on this clonotype: Its antigen is not identified.

Unique molecular identifiers were used to barcode this TCRbeta library. From the PCR reads, TCRdb called clonotypes with MiXCR, one entry per CDR3 protein. Among some 550,000 distinct CDR3 sequences listed, 23% were seen once. Sequencing was performed on PBMCs, mostly from graft donor cells, taken 360 days after TCRalphabeta/CD19-depleted stem cell transplant. The clonotype comes from a boy younger than two who had a stem cell transplant for acute myeloid leukemia, so the T cells may come from the graft donor. J is TRBJ2-5 and V is TRBV5-6; D gene ambiguous. CDR3 residues: CASSRLLISPKETQYF. CDR3 bases: TGTGCCAGCAGCAGACTCCTCATTAGCCCCAAAGAGACCCAGTACTTC.